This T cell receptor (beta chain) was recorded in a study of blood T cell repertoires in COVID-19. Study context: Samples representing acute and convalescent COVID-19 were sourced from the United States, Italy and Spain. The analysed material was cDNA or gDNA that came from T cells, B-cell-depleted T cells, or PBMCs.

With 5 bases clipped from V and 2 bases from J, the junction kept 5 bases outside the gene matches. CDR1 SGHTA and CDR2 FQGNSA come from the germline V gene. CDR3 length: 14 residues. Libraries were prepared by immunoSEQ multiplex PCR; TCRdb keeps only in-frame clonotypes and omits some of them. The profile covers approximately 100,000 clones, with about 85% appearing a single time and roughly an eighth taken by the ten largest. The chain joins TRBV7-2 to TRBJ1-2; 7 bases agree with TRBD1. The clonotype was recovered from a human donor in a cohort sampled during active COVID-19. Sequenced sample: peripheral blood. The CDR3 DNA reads TGTGCCAGCAGCACTGAGACAGGGAACTATGGCTACACCTTC. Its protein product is CASSTETGNYGYTF.